A single sample is the source of the 21 T cell receptor beta chains below, sequenced in a study of control samples from healthy donors and cancer patients. Assay: immunoSEQ multiplex PCR; the TCRdb copy retains only in-frame clones and omits some. The table shows 98,000 or so clones, with 70% to 80% occurring only once. Material: blood. These receptors were obtained from a woman in her twenties or thirties in good health.

The rearrangement uses TRBV6-6 and TRBJ1-1; D ambiguous. The CDR3 loop spans 14 amino acids. CDR1 and CDR2 (germline): MNHNY, SVGAGI (reference sequence). V gave up 8 bases and J gave up 0 bases, with 13 bases separating them. CDR3 sequence reads: CASRGQGLNTEAFF. CDR3 in DNA: TGTGCCAGCCGGGGTCAAGGGTTGAACACTGAAGCTTTCTTT.

V is TRBV29-1 and J is TRBJ2-7; D not certain. Germline-derived CDR1 and CDR2 are SQVTM and ANQGSEA. The CDR3 spans 13 residues. Trimming pared 5 bases from V and 2 bases from J, leaving 13 bases between. In nucleotides, the CDR3 is TGCAGCGTTATGTTCGCAGCTGCCTACGAGCAGTACTTC. It codes for CSVMFAAAYEQYF.

V is TRBV14 and J is TRBJ1-1; D not certain. CDR1 and CDR2 from the germline V gene are SGHDN and FVKESK. V was pared by 8 bases and J by 7 bases, with 11 bases between. This CDR3 spans 11 amino acids. CDR3 in DNA: TGTGCCAGCTCACGCGTGGGTGAAGCTTTCTTT. It codes for CASSRVGEAFF.

The V gene is TRBV9, the J gene TRBJ2-3, with D unresolved. CDR3 length: 14 amino acids. Germline CDR1 SGDLS, CDR2 YYNGEE. V gave up 4 bases and J gave up 3 bases, with 12 bases separating them. Here the CDR3 DNA reads TGTGCCAGCAGCCTAGAGTTAAGGACAGATACGCAGTATTTT. As protein: CASSLELRTDTQYF. Full variable domain (remainder filled in from reference TRBV9 and TRBJ2-3): DSGVTQTPKHLITATGQRVTLRCSPRSGDLSVYWYQQSLDQGLQFLIQYYNGEERAKGNILERFSAQQFPDLHSELNLSSLELGDSALYFCASSLELRTDTQYFGPGTRLTVL.

This rearrangement joins TRBV7-2 to TRBJ2-1; 8 bases are a match to TRBD2. Trimming took 0 bases from V and 9 from J; bases not matched to a gene: 10. Germline V CDR1 and CDR2: SGHTA, FQGNSA. The CDR3 length is 16 residues. CDR3 in amino acids: CASSLATSAGGGEQFF. The CDR3 DNA is TGTGCCAGCAGCTTAGCTACTAGCGCCGGGGGGGGTGAGCAGTTCTTC.

V is TRBV19 and J is TRBJ2-1, with D unresolved. The CDR3 contains 15 residues. V was shortened by 0 bases and J by 4 bases, with 10 bases between the two germline ends. Germline CDR1 LNHDA, CDR2 SQIVND (reference sequence). This CDR3 is CASSIDFGVYNEQFF. The DNA for the CDR3 is TGTGCCAGTAGTATAGACTTTGGGGTTTACAATGAGCAGTTCTTC. Variable domain in full (rest from reference TRBV19 and TRBJ2-1): DGGITQSPKYLFRKEGQNVTLSCEQNLNHDAMYWYRQDPGQGLRLIYYSQIVNDFQKGDIAEGYSVSREKKESFPLTVTSAQKNPTAFYLCASSIDFGVYNEQFFGPGTRLTVL.

This chain connects TRBV3-1 (or the pseudogene TRBV3-2) to TRBJ1-1; TRBD1 agrees at 8 bases. V trimming: 1 base; J trimming: 4 bases; junction bases outside the gene matches: 14. This CDR3 has 18 amino acids. CDR1 LGHDT and CDR2 YNNKEL come from the germline V gene (reference sequence). CDR3 loop: CASSQGPGGANGVTEAFF. The DNA for the CDR3 is TGTGCCAGCAGCCAAGGACCAGGGGGCGCAAATGGGGTCACTGAAGCTTTCTTT.

This clone was seen once. V usage is TRBV6-5 and J usage is TRBJ1-4; D gene unclear. The CDR3 runs to 14 residues. V was cut by 8 bases and J by 1 base, with 11 bases left in between. CDR1 MNHEY and CDR2 SVGAGI come from the germline V gene. DNA for the CDR3: TGTGCCAGCGCCGAGGGCGTAACTAATGAAAAACTGTTTTTT. This gives the protein CASAEGVTNEKLFF.

The chain recombines TRBV11-2 with TRBJ2-3, with 8 bases that match TRBD2. V shed 4 bases, J shed 3 bases, and the junction held 9 bases outside the gene matches. From germline, CDR1 is SGHAT and CDR2 FQNNGV. The CDR3 totals 16 residues. Here the CDR3 reads CASSSAGGRWTDTQYF. The CDR3 nucleotides are TGTGCCAGCAGCTCCGCGGGGGGCCGCTGGACAGATACGCAGTATTTT. Drawing the rest from reference TRBV11-2 and TRBJ2-3, the complete variable domain is EAGVAQSPRYKIIEKRQSVAFWCNPISGHATLYWYQQILGQGPKLLIQFQNNGVVDDSQLPKDRFSAERLKGVDSTLKIQPAKLEDSAVYLCASSSAGGRWTDTQYFGPGTRLTVL.

This clone has just a few counts. This sequence joins TRBV7-9 and TRBJ1-2; D perhaps matches TRBD1 (5 bases). Trimming cost V 4 bases and J 7 bases, with 13 bases left between them. Germline V gene lookup returns CDR1 SEHNR and CDR2 FQNEAQ (reference sequence). The CDR3 is made up of 13 amino acids. Here the CDR3 DNA reads TGTGCCAGCAGCTCCAGGGAGTGGGGTGGCTACACCTTC. The encoded protein is CASSSREWGGYTF.

This chain joins TRBV5-4 and TRBJ2-1; tentative D call: TRBD2 (6 bases). CDR3 size: 15 residues. V lost 4 bases, J lost 4 bases, and 15 bases lay in between. Germline CDR1 SGHNT, CDR2 YYREEE (reference sequence). The CDR3 DNA sequence: TGTGCCAGCAGCCCGGCGGGACTTAAGTACAATGAGCAGTTCTTC. Encoded protein: CASSPAGLKYNEQFF. The complete variable domain, with remaining parts taken from reference TRBV5-4 and TRBJ2-1, reads ETGVTQSPTHLIKTRGQQVTLRCSSQSGHNTVSWYQQALGQGPQFIFQYYREEENGRGNFPPRFSGLQFPNYSSELNVNALELDDSALYLCASSPAGLKYNEQFFGPGTRLTVL.

This clone appeared a few times. This chain connects TRBV11-3 to TRBJ2-3; 7 bases are a match to TRBD2. This CDR3 is built from 14 residues. Germline V gene lookup returns CDR1 SGHNT and CDR2 YENEEA. Trimming cost V 3 bases and J 1 base; bases outside gene matches: 1. The CDR3 sequence: CASSFAGGTDTQYF. The DNA of the CDR3 is TGTGCCAGCAGCTTTGCGGGGGGCACAGATACGCAGTATTTT.

This CDR3 reads CASSLRGQGSWYGYTF. In DNA form, the CDR3 reads TGTGCCAGCAGTTTGAGGGGACAGGGATCATGGTATGGCTACACCTTC. The chain joins TRBV27 to TRBJ1-2; 9 positions match TRBD1. This CDR3 is built from 16 residues. CDR1 is MNHEY, CDR2 SMNVEV, per germline (reference sequence). After removal of 3 bases from V and 5 bases from J, the junction contained 10 bases not matched to a gene.

V gene TRBV10-2 combines with J gene TRBJ1-3; the D is unclear. Germline-derived CDR1 and CDR2 are WSHSY and SAAADI. Trimming removed 2 bases from V and 4 bases from J, with 9 bases in between. CDR3 length: 14 amino acids. The CDR3 nucleotides read TGCGCCAGCAGTGAGGTGGCATTCGGAAACACCATATATTTT. Translating gives CASSEVAFGNTIYF.

The rearrangement uses TRBV6-4 and TRBJ2-3; TRBD2 agrees at 7 bases. Looked up from germline, CDR1 is MRHNA and CDR2 is SNTAGT. This CDR3 is built from 15 residues. Trimming cost V 2 bases and J 4 bases; bases outside gene matches: 6. CDR3 sequence: CASSDAGEGADTQYF. The CDR3 DNA reads TGTGCCAGCAGTGACGCGGGGGAAGGCGCAGATACGCAGTATTTT.

A remark on this clone: Different DNA sequences within this sample yield the same CDR3. The CDR3 spells CASSQDSSQDTQYF. CDR3 sequence (DNA): TGCGCCAGCAGCCAAGATTCTAGTCAAGATACGCAGTATTTT. The rearrangement links TRBV4-3 to TRBJ2-3; D call uncertain. Germline CDR1 and CDR2: LGHNA and YSLEER. The CDR3 is 14 residues long. Trimming cost V 0 bases and J 5 bases, with 9 bases left between them.

The chain employs TRBV10-3 and TRBJ2-5; 8 nucleotides match TRBD1. This CDR3 contains 13 residues. The V segment lost 6 bases and the J segment 4 bases; nucleotides outside the gene matches: 4. In germline, CDR1 is ENHRY, CDR2 SYGVKD. The CDR3 coding sequence is TGTGCCATCAGGAAAGACAGGGGAGAGACCCAGTACTTC. Translating gives CAIRKDRGETQYF.

The CDR3 DNA sequence: TGTGCCAGCAGCCAAGCCGGACAGGGGAGGAACGAGCAGTACTTC. Protein: CASSQAGQGRNEQYF. The V call is TRBV3-1 (or the pseudogene TRBV3-2), the J call TRBJ2-7; 9 nucleotides align to TRBD1. Germline trimming cut 1 base from V and 5 bases from J; bases unmatched to any gene: 6. This CDR3 has 15 amino acids. In germline, CDR1 is LGHDT, CDR2 YNNKEL (reference sequence).

The J gene is TRBJ2-5, the V gene TRBV9; 9 bases are a match to TRBD1. The V gene's germline CDR1 is SGDLS and CDR2 YYNGEE. Trimming removed 4 bases from V and 2 bases from J; junction bases left unmatched: 9. CDR3 length equals 16 residues. Here the CDR3 reads CASSPRQGVEQETQYF. CDR3 sequence (DNA): TGTGCCAGCAGCCCTCGACAGGGGGTCGAGCAAGAGACCCAGTACTTC.

V is TRBV6-4 and J is TRBJ2-7, with D uncertain. The CDR3 is 10 residues long. V lost 3 bases to trimming and J lost 6 bases, with 3 bases between them. CDR1 and CDR2 (germline): MRHNA, SNTAGT. The CDR3 reads CASSESEQYF. CDR3 DNA: TGTGCCAGCAGTGAGTCCGAGCAGTACTTC.

The chain joins TRBV9 to TRBJ2-1; perhaps TRBD1 as D (6 bases). This CDR3 region has 13 residues. Trimming shortened V by 5 bases and J by 10 bases, and 16 bases separated the two germline ends. Per the germline V gene, CDR1 is SGDLS and CDR2 is YYNGEE. The CDR3 DNA reads as TGTGCCAGCAGTTCCCAGGGGCCCCTGGAGCAGTTCTTC. Translation: CASSSQGPLEQFF.